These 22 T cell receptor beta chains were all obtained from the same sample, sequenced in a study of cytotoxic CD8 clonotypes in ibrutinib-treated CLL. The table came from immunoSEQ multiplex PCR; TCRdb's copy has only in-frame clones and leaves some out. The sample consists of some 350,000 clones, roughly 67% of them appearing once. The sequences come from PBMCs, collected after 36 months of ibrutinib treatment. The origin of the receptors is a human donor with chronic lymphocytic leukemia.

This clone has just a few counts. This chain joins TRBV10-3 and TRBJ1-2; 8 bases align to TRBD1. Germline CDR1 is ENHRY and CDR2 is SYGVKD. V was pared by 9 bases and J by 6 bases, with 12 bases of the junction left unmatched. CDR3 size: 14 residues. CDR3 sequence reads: CAIEGAGGLDGYTF. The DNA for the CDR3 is TGTGCCATAGAAGGGGCAGGGGGCTTGGATGGCTACACCTTC.

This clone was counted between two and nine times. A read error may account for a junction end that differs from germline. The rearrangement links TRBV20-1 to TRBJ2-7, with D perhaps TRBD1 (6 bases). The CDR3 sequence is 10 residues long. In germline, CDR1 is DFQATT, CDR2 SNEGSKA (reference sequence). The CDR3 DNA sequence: TGCAGTGCATCAACCGGGACAAATTTCTTC. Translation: CSASTGTNFF.

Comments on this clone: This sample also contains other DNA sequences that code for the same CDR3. The CDR3 region has the DNA TGTGCCAGCAGCGTCACTAGCGGCTCCTACGAGCAGTACTTC. It translates to CASSVTSGSYEQYF. The chain couples TRBV9 to TRBJ2-7; 8 bases are shared with TRBD2. V shed 2 bases, J shed 0 bases, and the junction held 1 base outside the gene matches. This CDR3 region has 14 residues. Germline loops: CDR1 SGDLS, CDR2 YYNGEE.

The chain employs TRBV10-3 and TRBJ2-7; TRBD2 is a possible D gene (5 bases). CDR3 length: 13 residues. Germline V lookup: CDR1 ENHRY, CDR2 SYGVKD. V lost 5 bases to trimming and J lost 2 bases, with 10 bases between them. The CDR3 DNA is TGTGCCATCAGTAAGGACTCAGCCTACGAGCAGTACTTC. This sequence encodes CAISKDSAYEQYF.

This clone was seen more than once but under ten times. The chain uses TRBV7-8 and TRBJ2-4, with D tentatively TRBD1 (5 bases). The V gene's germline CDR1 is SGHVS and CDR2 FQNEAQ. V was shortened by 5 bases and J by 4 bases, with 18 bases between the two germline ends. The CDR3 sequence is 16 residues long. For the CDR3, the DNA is TGTGCCAGCAGCCACCGGAACTACGACAGAAAAAACATTCAGTACTTC. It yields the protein CASSHRNYDRKNIQYF.

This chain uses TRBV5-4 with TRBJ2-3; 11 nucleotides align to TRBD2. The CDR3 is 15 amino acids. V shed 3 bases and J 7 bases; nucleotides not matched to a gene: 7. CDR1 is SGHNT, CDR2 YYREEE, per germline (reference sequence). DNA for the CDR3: TGTGCCAGCAGCTACGGGACTAGCGGAACGAATACGCAGTATTTT. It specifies CASSYGTSGTNTQYF.

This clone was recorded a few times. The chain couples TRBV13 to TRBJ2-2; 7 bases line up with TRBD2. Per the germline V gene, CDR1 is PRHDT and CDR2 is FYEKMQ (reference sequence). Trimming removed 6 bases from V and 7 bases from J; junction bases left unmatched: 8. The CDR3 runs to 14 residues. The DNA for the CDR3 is TGTGCCAGCAGAAGGGGAGGGAAGAGCGGGGAGCTGTTTTTT. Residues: CASRRGGKSGELFF.

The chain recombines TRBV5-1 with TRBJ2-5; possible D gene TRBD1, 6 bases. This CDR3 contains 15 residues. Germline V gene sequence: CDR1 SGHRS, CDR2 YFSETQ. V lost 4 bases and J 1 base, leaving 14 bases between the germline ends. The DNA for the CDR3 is TGCGCCAGCAGCCACCCACAGGGTTCCCAAGAGACCCAGTACTTC. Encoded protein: CASSHPQGSQETQYF.

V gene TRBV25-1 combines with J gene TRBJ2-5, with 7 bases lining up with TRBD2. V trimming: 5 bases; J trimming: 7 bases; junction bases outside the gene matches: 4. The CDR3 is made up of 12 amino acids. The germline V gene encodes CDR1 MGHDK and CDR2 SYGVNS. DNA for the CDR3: TGTGCCAGCAGTTTAGGGAGGGGGACCCAGTACTTC. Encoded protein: CASSLGRGTQYF.

The CDR3 nucleotides are TGTGCCAGCAGCCGGTTAATCTGGAGTGGTAATGAGCAGTTCTTC. This encodes CASSRLIWSGNEQFF. The chain carries TRBV5-6 and TRBJ2-1; D is uncertain. The CDR3 is made up of 15 amino acids. Germline V gene sequence: CDR1 SGHDT, CDR2 YYEEEE. V was cut by 4 bases and J by 7 bases, with 18 bases left in between.

The CDR3 reads CASSTPGKGQGWTEAFF. The CDR3 DNA reads as TGTGCCAGCAGTACCCCAGGCAAGGGACAGGGGTGGACTGAAGCTTTCTTT. V usage is TRBV25-1 and J usage is TRBJ1-1; TRBD1 aligns across 10 bases. CDR1 is MGHDK and CDR2 is SYGVNS in the germline V gene. V lost 5 bases to trimming and J lost 5 bases; unmatched junction nucleotides: 14. The CDR3 has 17 amino acids.

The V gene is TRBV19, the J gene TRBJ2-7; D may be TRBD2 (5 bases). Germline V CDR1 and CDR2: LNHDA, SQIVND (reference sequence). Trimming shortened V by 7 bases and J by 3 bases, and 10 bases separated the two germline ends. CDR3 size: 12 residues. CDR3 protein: CASTGRDYEQYF. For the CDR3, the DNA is TGTGCCAGTACCGGCCGGGACTACGAGCAGTACTTC.

This CDR3 is CSASKYNEQFF. CDR3 DNA sequence: TGCAGTGCCTCTAAATACAATGAGCAGTTCTTC. V and J are TRBV20-1 and TRBJ2-1; the D is unclear. CDR3 length: 11 amino acids. Trimming pared 6 bases from V and 4 bases from J, leaving 7 bases between. Germline lookup yields CDR1 DFQATT and CDR2 SNEGSKA (reference sequence).

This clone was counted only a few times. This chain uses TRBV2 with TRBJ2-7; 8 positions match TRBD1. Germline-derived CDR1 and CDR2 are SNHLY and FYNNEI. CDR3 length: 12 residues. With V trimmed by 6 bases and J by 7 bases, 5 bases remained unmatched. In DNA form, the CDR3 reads TGTGCCAGCAGGGCCCAGGGGGCTGAGCAGTACTTC. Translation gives CASRAQGAEQYF. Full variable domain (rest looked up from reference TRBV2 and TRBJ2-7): EPEVTQTPSHQVTQMGQEVILRCVPISNHLYFYWYRQILGQKVEFLVSFYNNEISEKSEIFDDQFSVERPDGSNFTLKIRSTKLEDSAMYFCASRAQGAEQYFGPGTRLTVT.

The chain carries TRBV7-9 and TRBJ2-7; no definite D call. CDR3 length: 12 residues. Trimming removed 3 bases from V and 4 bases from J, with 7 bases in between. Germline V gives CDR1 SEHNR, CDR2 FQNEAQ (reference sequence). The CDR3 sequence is CASSFPPYEQYF. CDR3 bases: TGTGCCAGCAGCTTCCCCCCGTACGAGCAGTACTTC.

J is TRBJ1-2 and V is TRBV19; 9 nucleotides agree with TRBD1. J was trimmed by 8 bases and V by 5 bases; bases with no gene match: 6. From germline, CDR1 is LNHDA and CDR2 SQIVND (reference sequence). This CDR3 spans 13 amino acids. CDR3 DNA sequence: TGTGCCAGTAGTTTATGGACAGGGGACGGCTACACCTTC. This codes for CASSLWTGDGYTF.

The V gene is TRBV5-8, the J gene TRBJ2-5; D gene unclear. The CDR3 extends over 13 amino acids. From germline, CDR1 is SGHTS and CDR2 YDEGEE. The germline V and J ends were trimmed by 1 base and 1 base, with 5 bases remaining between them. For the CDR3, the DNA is TGTGCCAGCAGCTTGTATAGCCAAGAGACCCAGTACTTC. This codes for CASSLYSQETQYF. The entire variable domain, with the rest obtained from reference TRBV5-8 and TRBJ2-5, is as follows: EAGVTQSPTHLIKTRGQQATLRCSPISGHTSVYWYQQALGLGLQFLLWYDEGEERNRGNFPPRFSGRQFPNYSSELNVNALELEDSALYLCASSLYSQETQYFGPGTRLLVL.

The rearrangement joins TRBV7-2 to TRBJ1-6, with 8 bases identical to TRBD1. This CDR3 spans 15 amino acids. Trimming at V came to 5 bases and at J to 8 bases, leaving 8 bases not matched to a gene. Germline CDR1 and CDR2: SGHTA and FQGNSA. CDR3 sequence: CASSRTGGDYSPLHF. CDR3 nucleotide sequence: TGTGCCAGCAGCCGTACAGGGGGGGATTATTCACCCCTCCACTTT.

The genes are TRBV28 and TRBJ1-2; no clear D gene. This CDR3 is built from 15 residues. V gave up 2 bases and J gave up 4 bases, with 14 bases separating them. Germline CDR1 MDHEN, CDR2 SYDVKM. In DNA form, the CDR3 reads TGTGCCAGCAGTTTACGGCAGGAGAATCCCTATGGCTACACCTTC. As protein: CASSLRQENPYGYTF.

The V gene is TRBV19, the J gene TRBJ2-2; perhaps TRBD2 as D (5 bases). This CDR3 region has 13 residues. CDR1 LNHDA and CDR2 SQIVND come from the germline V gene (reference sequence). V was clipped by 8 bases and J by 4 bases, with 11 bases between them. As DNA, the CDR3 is TGTGCCAGTGAGGTCGGACTCACCGGGGAGCTGTTTTTT. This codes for CASEVGLTGELFF.

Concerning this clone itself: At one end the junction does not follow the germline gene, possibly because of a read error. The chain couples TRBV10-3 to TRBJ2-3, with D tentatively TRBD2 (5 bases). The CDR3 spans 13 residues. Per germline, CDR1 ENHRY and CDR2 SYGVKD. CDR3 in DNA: TGTGCCCTCAGGACTTCCCTAAAGGATACGCAGTATTTT. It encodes CALRTSLKDTQYF.

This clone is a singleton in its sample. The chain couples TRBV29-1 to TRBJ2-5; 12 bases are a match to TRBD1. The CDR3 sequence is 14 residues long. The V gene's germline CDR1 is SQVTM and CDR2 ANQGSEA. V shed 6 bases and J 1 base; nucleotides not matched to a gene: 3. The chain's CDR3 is CSVGTGGLQETQYF. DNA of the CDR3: TGCAGCGTCGGGACAGGGGGCCTCCAAGAGACCCAGTACTTC.